This T cell receptor (beta chain) was found in a study of T cell repertoires in cytomegalovirus infection. Study-level information: CMV infection together with matching HLA type was indicated by public TCR beta signatures. The study's findings and limits: It was HLA-C-restricted CMV-specific TCR beta clonotypes that dominated the response ex vivo.

V dropped 4 bases and J dropped 4 bases, with 10 bases sitting between them. Looked up from germline, CDR1 is MNHNY and CDR2 is SVGAGI (reference sequence). CDR3 size: 13 residues. TCRdb passed the reads through MiXCR, listing each CDR3 protein once. The table lists 300,000 or so distinct CDR3 sequences, 20% to 25% of them singletons. A remark on this clonotype: Its antigen is still unknown.

The rearrangement joins TRBV6-6 to TRBJ2-5; D is possibly TRBD2 (6 bases). Sequencing used cultured PBMCs, obtained from culture after CMV antigen stimulation. This receptor was obtained from a human donor in good health (CMV status not recorded). Some clones in this sample may be carry-over from other donors' samples. The CDR3 DNA sequence: TGTGCCAGCAGTTTAATCGGGAGAGAGACCCAGTACTTC. Protein: CASSLIGRETQYF.